These 30 T cell receptor beta chains were sequenced from one sample in a study of blood T cells in healthy people across ages. Next came a second PCR, run for about 6 to 12 cycles, which used a sample-barcoded 5' primer along with a J-beta primer mix. MiXCR, run by TCRdb on the 5' RACE reads, gives a single entry per CDR3 protein. The table lists 550,000 to 750,000 distinct CDR3 sequences, more than 20% of them singletons. The sample comprised blood. These receptors came from a man between 65 and 85 years old in good health.

This clonotype was seen many times. The V call is TRBV6-6, the J call TRBJ2-5; 8 bases are shared with TRBD1. CDR1 and CDR2 from the germline V gene are MNHNY and SVGAGI (reference sequence). The CDR3 covers 15 residues. Trimming took 0 bases from V and 5 from J; bases not matched to a gene: 5. CDR3 region: CASSYSDRAKETQYF. The CDR3 bases are TGTGCCAGCAGTTACTCGGACAGGGCCAAGGAGACCCAGTACTTC.

This clonotype has more than one count but fewer than ten. This chain links TRBV24-1 with TRBJ1-3, with a weak D call TRBD1 (5 bases). Trimming left V 12 bases short and J 7 bases short, with 27 bases between. The CDR3 is 16 amino acids. The germline V gene has CDR1 KGHDR and CDR2 SFDVKD. The CDR3 DNA reads as TGTGCCCCTCAACCTGACCACGGCCCTCCAGGGAACACCATATATTTT. This codes for CAPQPDHGPPGNTIYF.

The chain couples TRBV29-1 to TRBJ2-3, with TRBD2 as a possible D gene (5 bases). Looked up from germline, CDR1 is SQVTM and CDR2 is ANQGSEA. Trimming took off 8 bases at V and 8 bases at J, with 14 bases between the two ends. The CDR3 has 11 amino acids. This chain's CDR3 is CSHRRGATQYF. The CDR3 bases are TGCAGCCACCGTCGGGGAGCTACGCAGTATTTT.

CDR3 bases: TGCAGCGTGACTACCTTTGATACGCAGTATTTT. It codes for CSVTTFDTQYF. The rearrangement joins TRBV29-1 to TRBJ2-3; perhaps TRBD2 as D (5 bases). The germline CDR1 and CDR2 sequences are SQVTM and ANQGSEA. This CDR3 comprises 11 residues. Deletions cut 6 bases from V and 6 bases from J, with 10 bases between.

This clonotype was observed at least ten times. The chain joins TRBV18 to TRBJ2-5; the match to TRBD1 covers 7 bases. Germline V gives CDR1 KGHSH, CDR2 LQKENI. V gave up 3 bases and J gave up 5 bases; unmatched junction bases: 3. This CDR3 has 13 residues. CDR3 sequence: CASSPGTVETQYF. In nucleotides, the CDR3 is TGTGCCAGCTCACCCGGGACAGTGGAGACCCAGTACTTC. Based on the CDR3 plus reference TRBV18 and TRBJ2-5, the full variable domain is NAGVMQNPRHLVRRRGQEARLRCSPMKGHSHVYWYRQLPEEGLKFMVYLQKENIIDESGMPKERFSAEFPKEGPSILRIQQVVRGDSAAYFCASSPGTVETQYFGPGTRLLVL.

In its sample, this clonotype was seen many times. The chain carries TRBV7-2 and TRBJ1-4, with a possible D match to TRBD1 (6 bases). V was clipped by 2 bases and J by 8 bases, with 9 bases between them. The V gene's germline CDR1 is SGHTA and CDR2 FQGNSA. The CDR3 has 13 residues. The CDR3 loop reads CASSLQGREKLFF. The CDR3 nucleotides read TGTGCCAGCAGCTTACAGGGGAGGGAAAAACTGTTTTTT.

This clonotype was seen more than once but under ten times. The gene calls are TRBV7-2 and TRBJ2-3; 7 bases are shared with TRBD1. Trimming at V came to 5 bases and at J to 4 bases, leaving 9 bases not matched to a gene. The CDR3 sequence is 15 residues long. CDR1 and CDR2 (germline): SGHTA, FQGNSA. The CDR3 DNA follows: TGTGCCAGCAGCCAAACGTACAGGGGCGCAGATACGCAGTATTTT. Translating it yields CASSQTYRGADTQYF.

CDR3: CSAGGQSSGNTIYF. The CDR3, as DNA: TGCAGCGCCGGGGGACAGTCCTCTGGAAACACCATATATTTT. The chain links TRBV29-1 to TRBJ1-3; 7 bases are a match to TRBD1. The J segment lost 0 bases and the V segment lost 7 bases, leaving 6 bases of the junction unmatched. This CDR3 spans 14 amino acids. The germline CDR1 and CDR2 sequences are SQVTM and ANQGSEA.

This clonotype was observed a few times. V is TRBV20-1 and J is TRBJ1-6; 10 nucleotides agree with TRBD1. V lost 6 bases, J lost 10 bases, and 9 bases stayed unmatched. Germline V gene lookup returns CDR1 DFQATT and CDR2 SNEGSKA (reference sequence). This CDR3 contains 14 residues. The CDR3 protein is CSARTGTGVSPLHF. For the CDR3, the DNA is TGCAGTGCGCGTACCGGGACAGGGGTCTCACCCCTCCACTTT.

This clonotype showed up many times. This rearrangement joins TRBV2 to TRBJ2-5, with D perhaps matching TRBD2 (5 bases). V was clipped by 6 bases and J by 4 bases, with 15 bases between them. Germline loops: CDR1 SNHLY, CDR2 FYNNEI. CDR3 length equals 14 residues. CDR3 bases: TGTGCCAGCAGCCTACTAGGGAGTGGAGAGACCCAGTACTTC. Translating it yields CASSLLGSGETQYF.

This clonotype has a handful of counts. The chain couples TRBV15 to TRBJ2-5; D not resolved. Germline V gene data show CDR1 as LNHNV and CDR2 as YYDKDF (reference sequence). CDR3 length: 13 residues. V lost 3 bases to trimming and J lost 4 bases, with 9 bases between them. Here the CDR3 reads CATSRRMGETQYF. CDR3 sequence (DNA): TGTGCCACCAGCAGGAGAATGGGAGAGACCCAGTACTTC.

V and J are TRBV5-1 and TRBJ2-5; D uncertain. The J call may be mistaken, given a closer DNA end match to TRBJ2-1. Germline values: CDR1 SGHRS, CDR2 YFSETQ. This CDR3 is 15 amino acids long. The CDR3 is CASSLEHYGDMEQFF. CDR3 DNA: TGCGCCAGCAGCTTGGAACATTACGGTGATATGGAGCAGTTCTTC.

Ten or more counts support this clonotype. This sequence joins TRBV12-3 or TRBV12-4 and TRBJ2-7; D is possibly TRBD1 (5 bases). The length of the CDR3 is 13 residues. The V end lost 1 base, the J end lost 7 bases, and 11 bases lay between the germline ends. CDR3: CASSLGQIWEQYF. CDR3 nucleotides: TGTGCCAGCAGTTTAGGACAGATCTGGGAGCAGTACTTC.

This chain links TRBV4-1 with TRBJ2-1; TRBD2 agrees at 7 bases. This CDR3 comprises 16 residues. From germline, CDR1 is MGHRA and CDR2 YSYEKL. V shed 0 bases, J shed 2 bases, and the junction held 4 bases outside the gene matches. CDR3 in DNA: TGCGCCAGCAGCCAAGATTTACTAGCGCCCTACAATGAGCAGTTCTTC. Translation gives CASSQDLLAPYNEQFF.

The chain has TRBV29-1 and TRBJ2-7; maybe TRBD2 (6 bases). Germline V gene lookup returns CDR1 SQVTM and CDR2 ANQGSEA. The CDR3 length is 14 residues. Trimming took 6 bases from V and 2 from J, leaving 17 bases between them. The CDR3 DNA sequence: TGCAGCGTAGCCCTGGGTGCGGGGACCTACGAGCAGTACTTC. This sequence encodes CSVALGAGTYEQYF.

V is TRBV28 and J is TRBJ2-7; the D gene is possibly TRBD2 (5 bases). The CDR3 length is 14 residues. V lost 7 bases, J lost 7 bases, and 20 bases lay in between. Per the germline V gene, CDR1 is MDHEN and CDR2 is SYDVKM. CDR3 nucleotide sequence: TGTGCCAGCAACACGGGAATGGTAGCTGGGGAGCAGTACTTC. As protein: CASNTGMVAGEQYF.

This clonotype showed up just once. The chain carries TRBV24-1 and TRBJ2-5; D uncertain. Looked up from germline, CDR1 is KGHDR and CDR2 is SFDVKD. The V end was cut by 1 base, the J end by 0 bases, with 11 bases between. The CDR3 spans 16 residues. The CDR3 DNA reads TGTGCCACCAGTGATTTCGGCAGGTCCCACCAAGAGACCCAGTACTTC. It encodes CATSDFGRSHQETQYF.

This clonotype was picked up a small number of times. V usage is TRBV20-1 and J usage is TRBJ2-1, with D possibly matching TRBD1 (6 bases). The CDR3 contains 13 residues. The germline gives CDR1 DFQATT, CDR2 SNEGSKA (reference sequence). Trimming pared 6 bases from V and 3 bases from J, leaving 12 bases between. The chain's CDR3 is CSASTDSYNEQFF. The CDR3 DNA reads TGCAGTGCCTCCACGGACAGCTACAATGAGCAGTTCTTC.

This clonotype was observed at least ten times. The chain combines TRBV20-1 with TRBJ2-5; D is ambiguous. The CDR3 has 13 amino acids. Trimming stripped 1 base from V and 2 bases from J, with 8 bases between. CDR1 and CDR2 from the germline V gene are DFQATT and SNEGSKA (reference sequence). The chain's CDR3 is CSARAGTQETQYF. The CDR3 DNA sequence: TGCAGTGCTAGAGCGGGCACTCAAGAGACCCAGTACTTC.

This clonotype has more than one count but fewer than ten. The junction and the germline gene differ at one end; a read error may be behind it. The chain has TRBV24-1 and TRBJ2-1; 11 positions agree with TRBD2. The CDR3 is 16 residues long. Germline CDR1 reads KGHDR; CDR2 reads SFDVKD. CDR3 in DNA: TGTGCCACCAGTGACCCCGGGACTAGCGGATACAATGAGCAGCTCTTC. Its translation is CATSDPGTSGYNEQLF.

The sample holds many counts of this clonotype. V and J are TRBV4-1 and TRBJ2-1; 7 bases fit TRBD1. Unmatched junction bases numbered 3, after V lost 0 bases and J lost 4 bases. Germline CDR1 MGHRA, CDR2 YSYEKL. The CDR3 spans 15 residues. CDR3 loop: CASSQDRGSYNEQFF. CDR3 DNA: TGCGCCAGCAGCCAAGACAGGGGGTCGTACAATGAGCAGTTCTTC.

The table lists this clonotype with many counts. V and J are TRBV29-1 and TRBJ2-7, with unresolved D. With 2 bases removed from V and 2 bases from J, the gap between germline ends came to 7 bases. This CDR3 spans 12 amino acids. Germline CDR1 SQVTM, CDR2 ANQGSEA. CDR3 sequence: CSVESPTYEQYF. The CDR3 DNA sequence: TGCAGCGTTGAATCCCCTACCTACGAGCAGTACTTC.

The chain combines TRBV5-1 with TRBJ2-1; D might be TRBD1 (5 bases). V was trimmed by 1 base and J by 12 bases, leaving 11 bases between them. The CDR3 has 12 amino acids. Germline CDR1 SGHRS, CDR2 YFSETQ. This chain's CDR3 is CASSLQQGTQFF. The DNA for the CDR3 is TGCGCCAGCAGCTTGCAGCAGGGTACGCAGTTCTTC.

This clonotype was detected only a few times. This chain links TRBV4-1 with TRBJ2-5; 7 nucleotides align to TRBD1. V dropped 4 bases and J dropped 0; count of bases not matched to a gene: 5. Germline V lookup: CDR1 MGHRA, CDR2 YSYEKL. There are 15 residues in the CDR3. The CDR3 nucleotides are TGCGCCAGCAGCCCAAAGGGGGCGTACCAAGAGACCCAGTACTTC. Translating gives CASSPKGAYQETQYF.

The V call is TRBV29-1, the J call TRBJ2-1, with 7 bases that match TRBD1. Per germline, CDR1 SQVTM and CDR2 ANQGSEA. This CDR3 comprises 16 residues. V was clipped by 6 bases and J by 0 bases; unmatched bases: 11. The CDR3 DNA is TGCAGCGTGTACACAGGGGCGACAAGCTCCTACAATGAGCAGTTCTTC. Protein sequence: CSVYTGATSSYNEQFF.

In this sample, this clonotype turned up many times. This sequence joins TRBV6-1 and TRBJ2-7; 9 nucleotides line up with TRBD1. Unmatched junction bases numbered 6, after V lost 4 bases and J lost 8 bases. This CDR3 is built from 13 residues. Germline V gene lookup returns CDR1 MNHNS and CDR2 SASEGT. The CDR3 DNA reads as TGTGCCAGCAGTGGGGGACAGGGAGAGAAGCAGTACTTC. Residues: CASSGGQGEKQYF.

Only a few counts were recorded for this clonotype. The V gene is TRBV20-1, the J gene TRBJ2-3, with D hard to call. CDR1 and CDR2 (germline): DFQATT, SNEGSKA (reference sequence). The V end lost 6 bases, the J end lost 0 bases, and 16 bases lay between the germline ends. The CDR3 extends over 15 amino acids. The CDR3 protein is CSALSRSRSTDTQYF. The CDR3, as DNA: TGCAGTGCCCTAAGCAGGTCGAGAAGCACAGATACGCAGTATTTT.

This clonotype came up many times. The rearrangement links TRBV29-1 to TRBJ2-7; 7 bases agree with TRBD1. Germline loops: CDR1 SQVTM, CDR2 ANQGSEA. There are 11 residues in the CDR3. The V gene end was trimmed by 7 bases and the J gene end by 5 bases; junction bases not matched to a gene: 5. The CDR3 loop is CSASTGNEQYF. CDR3 sequence (DNA): TGCAGCGCTTCGACAGGGAACGAGCAGTACTTC.

The chain joins TRBV4-3 to TRBJ2-2, with a tentative D call TRBD2 (6 bases). Looked up from germline, CDR1 is LGHNA and CDR2 is YSLEER. The CDR3 runs 16 residues. V lost 1 base to trimming and J lost 0 bases, with 9 bases between them. CDR3 in DNA: TGCGCCAGCAGCCAAGGCGCGGGGACGAACACCGGGGAGCTGTTTTTT. Translating gives CASSQGAGTNTGELFF.

The chain employs TRBV10-3 and TRBJ1-1, with D possibly TRBD1 on 5 matching bases. V lost 10 bases and J 1 base, leaving 13 bases between the germline ends. The V gene's germline CDR1 is ENHRY and CDR2 SYGVKD. This CDR3 has 13 residues. CDR3 coding DNA: TGTGCCACGTCGGACACCTCGAACACTGAAGCTTTCTTT. Encoded protein: CATSDTSNTEAFF.